These T cell receptor beta chains were read from a single sample in a study of T cell responses to AZD1222 COVID-19 vaccine. Generated by immunoSEQ multiplex PCR, the TCRdb table keeps only in-frame clones and is missing some. The sample has around 170,000 clones, about 93% seen once. The material sequenced was peripheral blood, taken 28 days after the second AZD1222 dose. The source is an adult who received the AZD1222 COVID-19 vaccine. The CDR3 runs from the conserved cysteine through the conserved F or W. Each record gives: V gene, clone size, D gene, J gene, CDR3 DNA, CDR3 protein. A D gene is named only where the DNA matches it firmly. Where a row states a size, it is once, few, many or the class of an expanded clone; other rows omit it.

v_call: TRBV7-2; clone_size: .; d_call: TRBD2; j_call: TRBJ2-1; cdr3_nt: TGTGCCAGCAGCGCGACTAGCGGGGACTACAATGAGCAGTTCTTC; cdr3_aa: CASSATSGDYNEQFF
v_call: TRBV2; clone_size: .; d_call: .; j_call: TRBJ1-1; cdr3_nt: TGTGCCAGCAGTGAACAGGGGCGGGACACTGAAGCTTTCTTT; cdr3_aa: CASSEQGRDTEAFF
v_call: TRBV4-1; clone_size: .; d_call: TRBD1; j_call: TRBJ2-2; cdr3_nt: TGCGCCAGCAGCGTACAGGGGGGCACCGGGGAGCTGTTTTTT; cdr3_aa: CASSVQGGTGELFF
v_call: TRBV28; clone_size: .; d_call: .; j_call: TRBJ1-1; cdr3_nt: TGTGCCAGCAGTTTTCATGGGCGGGGTGGCACTGAAGCTTTCTTT; cdr3_aa: CASSFHGRGGTEAFF
v_call: TRBV24-1; clone_size: .; d_call: .; j_call: TRBJ2-7; cdr3_nt: TGTGCCACCAGTGATGGGACGGAGCAAGGCTCCTACGAGCAGTACTTC; cdr3_aa: CATSDGTEQGSYEQYF
v_call: TRBV3-1/TRBV3-2; clone_size: once; d_call: TRBD2; j_call: TRBJ2-3; cdr3_nt: TGTGCCAGCAGCCAAGGTAGACTAGCGGGAGGACAAGATACGCAGTATTTT; cdr3_aa: CASSQGRLAGGQDTQYF
v_call: TRBV28; clone_size: .; d_call: TRBD1; j_call: TRBJ1-2; cdr3_nt: TGTGCCAGCGCTATGGGGACAGGGGTAAGGGAGAATGGCTACACCTTC; cdr3_aa: CASAMGTGVRENGYTF
v_call: TRBV18; clone_size: .; d_call: TRBD1; j_call: TRBJ1-4; cdr3_nt: TGTGCCAGCTCACCAGCCCTCTCAGGGGGGGCTGAAAAACTGTTTTTT; cdr3_aa: CASSPALSGGAEKLFF
v_call: TRBV3-1/TRBV3-2; clone_size: .; d_call: .; j_call: TRBJ2-1; cdr3_nt: TGTGCCAGCAGCCAAGGTGCGGGGCCCTCCTACAATGAGCAGTTCTTC; cdr3_aa: CASSQGAGPSYNEQFF
v_call: TRBV29-1; clone_size: .; d_call: .; j_call: TRBJ2-1; cdr3_nt: TGCAGCGTTGAAGTCGTACAGAATGAGCAGTTCTTC; cdr3_aa: CSVEVVQNEQFF
v_call: TRBV19; clone_size: .; d_call: TRBD1; j_call: TRBJ2-7; cdr3_nt: TGTGCCAGTAGTACTCCGGGACAGGTGGTCTTCGAGCAGTACTTC; cdr3_aa: CASSTPGQVVFEQYF
v_call: TRBV9; clone_size: once; d_call: .; j_call: TRBJ1-2; cdr3_nt: TGTGCCAGCTTGCGGGAGGGAAGGGGCTACACCTTC; cdr3_aa: CASLREGRGYTF
v_call: TRBV5-4; clone_size: .; d_call: TRBD2; j_call: TRBJ2-3; cdr3_nt: TGTGCCAGCAGCCGGACTAGCGGGAGCACAGATACGCAGTATTTT; cdr3_aa: CASSRTSGSTDTQYF
v_call: TRBV6-5; clone_size: .; d_call: .; j_call: TRBJ2-7; cdr3_nt: TGTGCCAGCACTGGGGGGGCACCCTACGAGCAGTACTTC; cdr3_aa: CASTGGAPYEQYF
v_call: TRBV11-3; clone_size: .; d_call: TRBD1; j_call: TRBJ1-5; cdr3_nt: TGTGCCAGCAGCTTCCGGGACAGGAATCAGCCCCAGCATTTT; cdr3_aa: CASSFRDRNQPQHF
v_call: TRBV4-1; clone_size: .; d_call: TRBD1; j_call: TRBJ1-2; cdr3_nt: TGCGCCAGCAGCCAACACAGACAGGGGGCTAGCTATGGCTACACCTTC; cdr3_aa: CASSQHRQGASYGYTF
v_call: TRBV7-8; clone_size: .; d_call: .; j_call: TRBJ2-2; cdr3_nt: TGTGCCAGCAGCCCTCCAGGGCTGAACACCGGGGAGCTGTTTTTT; cdr3_aa: CASSPPGLNTGELFF
v_call: TRBV7-2; clone_size: .; d_call: .; j_call: TRBJ1-4; cdr3_nt: TGTGCCAGCAGCCCTTCTGAGGGGGGAGATGAAAAACTGTTTTTT; cdr3_aa: CASSPSEGGDEKLFF
v_call: TRBV4-3; clone_size: .; d_call: .; j_call: TRBJ1-1; cdr3_nt: TGCGCCAGCAGCCGCCTCATGCGGGACACTGAAGCTTTCTTT; cdr3_aa: CASSRLMRDTEAFF
v_call: TRBV4-1; clone_size: .; d_call: .; j_call: TRBJ2-1; cdr3_nt: TGCGCCAGCAGCCAGAGGGCTGCCCCCTACAATGAGCAGTTCTTC; cdr3_aa: CASSQRAAPYNEQFF
v_call: TRBV28; clone_size: .; d_call: .; j_call: TRBJ1-1; cdr3_nt: TGTGCCAGCAGTTTAGTGTCCGGTGGGGTGAACACTGAAGCTTTCTTT; cdr3_aa: CASSLVSGGVNTEAFF
v_call: TRBV18; clone_size: .; d_call: .; j_call: TRBJ2-7; cdr3_nt: TGTGCCAGCTCACCGTCTGGGGGCGGTTGGTACGAGCAGTACTTC; cdr3_aa: CASSPSGGGWYEQYF
v_call: TRBV10-3; clone_size: once; d_call: .; j_call: TRBJ1-1; cdr3_nt: TGTGCCATCAGTGCCCGATTAAACACTGAAGCTTTCTTT; cdr3_aa: CAISARLNTEAFF
v_call: TRBV6-5; clone_size: .; d_call: .; j_call: TRBJ2-3; cdr3_nt: TGTGCCAGCAGACCACTACATCTTATGGCAGATACGCAGTATTTT; cdr3_aa: CASRPLHLMADTQYF
v_call: TRBV9; clone_size: .; d_call: .; j_call: TRBJ2-2; cdr3_nt: TGTGCCAGCAGCGTAGGGGAGCACGGGGAGCTGTTTTTT; cdr3_aa: CASSVGEHGELFF